The 24 T cell receptor beta chains below all came from one sample that was sequenced in a study of cytomegalovirus exposure and HLA in healthy donors. Use of 60 Vbeta and 13 Jbeta primers characterized the PCR. TCRdb's copy holds only in-frame clones and misses some; the assay was immunoSEQ multiplex PCR. This table has about 54,000 clones, roughly 84% appearing once. Input material: PBMCs. The receptors were sampled from a woman aged 18-30 years in good health and CMV-seronegative.

This clone was detected only a few times. CDR3 region: CASSIAGHQHF. Written as DNA, the CDR3 is TGTGCCAGTAGTATAGCGGGACACCAGCATTTT. The chain has TRBV19 and TRBJ1-5; perhaps TRBD1 as D (6 bases). CDR3 size: 11 residues. CDR1 is LNHDA and CDR2 is SQIVND in the germline V gene (reference sequence). V dropped 1 base and J dropped 12 bases, with 7 bases sitting between them.

The gene calls are TRBV10-1 and TRBJ1-1; 8 positions agree with TRBD1. J gave up 7 bases and V 5 bases, and 9 bases lay outside the gene matches. The CDR3 contains 14 residues. Germline CDR1 and CDR2: WNHNN and SYGVQD (reference sequence). The CDR3, as DNA: TGCGCCAGCAGTCCAACAGGACAGGGAGGTGAAGCTTTCTTT. It translates to CASSPTGQGGEAFF.

V and J are TRBV7-3 and TRBJ1-2; the D gene is possibly TRBD1 (5 bases). From germline, CDR1 is SGHTA and CDR2 FQGTGA. The germline V and J ends were trimmed by 2 bases and 7 bases, with 11 bases remaining between them. The CDR3 runs 13 residues. CDR3 nucleotides: TGTGCCAGCAGCTTAGGGCAGGGCCCTGGCTACACCTTC. Encoded protein: CASSLGQGPGYTF. Variable domain in full (rest from reference TRBV7-3 and TRBJ1-2): GAGVSQTPSNKVTEKGKYVELRCDPISGHTALYWYRQSLGQGPEFLIYFQGTGAADDSGLPNDRFFAVRPEGSVSTLKIQRTERGDSAVYLCASSLGQGPGYTFGSGTRLTVV.

The chain has TRBV7-9 and TRBJ1-5; TRBD1 matches 11 bases. V gave up 1 base and J gave up 7 bases; unmatched junction bases: 3. Per the germline V gene, CDR1 is SEHNR and CDR2 is FQNEAQ (reference sequence). This CDR3 spans 15 amino acids. The chain's CDR3 is CASSLGGTGGQPQHF. The CDR3 region has the DNA TGTGCCAGCAGCTTAGGGGGGACAGGGGGACAGCCCCAGCATTTT. Supplemented by reference TRBV7-9 and TRBJ1-5, the full variable domain reads DTGVSQNPRHKITKRGQNVTFRCDPISEHNRLYWYRQTLGQGPEFLTYFQNEAQLEKSRLLSDRFSAERPKGSFSTLEIQRTEQGDSAMYLCASSLGGTGGQPQHFGDGTRLSIL.

The V and J genes are TRBV28 and TRBJ1-4; D is possibly TRBD1 (6 bases). CDR1 is MDHEN, CDR2 SYDVKM, per germline. The V end lost 7 bases, the J end lost 3 bases, and 9 bases lay between the germline ends. This CDR3 has 13 amino acids. For the CDR3, the DNA is TGTGCCAGCATCTCAGGGGCTAATGAAAAACTGTTTTTT. Its protein product is CASISGANEKLFF.

The chain carries TRBV7-3 and TRBJ2-3; 9 positions match TRBD1. The CDR3 extends over 16 amino acids. Germline V gene data show CDR1 as SGHTA and CDR2 as FQGTGA. V shed 0 bases, J shed 4 bases, and the junction held 5 bases outside the gene matches. The chain's CDR3 is CASSLTGTGRSDTQYF. The CDR3 nucleotides read TGTGCCAGCAGCTTAACCGGGACAGGGCGCTCAGATACGCAGTATTTT.

The chain recombines TRBV11-3 with TRBJ2-2; TRBD1 is a possible D gene (6 bases). This CDR3 region has 14 residues. Looked up from germline, CDR1 is SGHNT and CDR2 is YENEEA. With 3 bases removed from V and 3 bases from J, the gap between germline ends came to 8 bases. The CDR3 reads CASSFSGDTGELFF. For the CDR3, the DNA is TGTGCCAGCAGCTTTTCAGGGGACACCGGGGAGCTGTTTTTT. The complete variable domain, with remaining parts taken from reference TRBV11-3 and TRBJ2-2, reads EAGVVQSPRYKIIEKKQPVAFWCNPISGHNTLYWYLQNLGQGPELLIRYENEEAVDDSQLPKDRFSAERLKGVDSTLKIQPAELGDSAVYLCASSFSGDTGELFFGEGSRLTVL.

The CDR3 region has the DNA TGCGCCAGCAGCCTACATCAATCACAAAAGACAGGGTCCAATTCACCCCTCCACTTT. It translates to CASSLHQSQKTGSNSPLHF. The chain employs TRBV5-1 and TRBJ1-6; 7 bases agree with TRBD1. Germline V gene sequence: CDR1 SGHRS, CDR2 YFSETQ. With 4 bases clipped from V and 7 bases from J, the junction kept 20 bases outside the gene matches. The CDR3 is 19 residues long.

The chain joins TRBV29-1 to TRBJ2-1; no clear D. V lost 4 bases and J 0 bases, leaving 7 bases between the germline ends. The CDR3 loop spans 13 amino acids. In germline, CDR1 is SQVTM, CDR2 ANQGSEA. The CDR3, as DNA: TGCAGCGTTGGATTTAGCTCCTACAATGAGCAGTTCTTC. Its protein product is CSVGFSSYNEQFF.

This chain links TRBV28 with TRBJ2-3; D is possibly TRBD1 (5 bases). The V gene's germline CDR1 is MDHEN and CDR2 SYDVKM. The CDR3 loop spans 14 amino acids. Trimming removed 6 bases from V and 11 bases from J, with 21 bases in between. DNA for the CDR3: TGTGCCAGCAGAAAAACAGGTTCCCTCGTTAGGCAGTATTTT. Translated, it gives CASRKTGSLVRQYF.

This clone was counted a few times. The chain has TRBV4-2 and TRBJ2-5; the match to TRBD2 covers 7 bases. Germline loops: CDR1 LGHNA, CDR2 YNFKEQ. There are 16 residues in the CDR3. J gave up 2 bases and V 1 base, and 7 bases lay outside the gene matches. CDR3 bases: TGTGCCAGCAGCCAAGGAATGTCTAGCGGACAAGAGACCCAGTACTTC. This gives the protein CASSQGMSSGQETQYF.

CDR3 protein: CASSEAAGRNIQYF. In DNA form, the CDR3 reads TGTGCCAGCAGTGAAGCGGCAGGGAGGAACATTCAGTACTTC. V is TRBV6-1 and J is TRBJ2-4, with D possibly TRBD2 on 6 matching bases. The CDR3 totals 14 residues. Per germline, CDR1 MNHNS and CDR2 SASEGT. Trimming cost V 0 bases and J 7 bases, with 10 bases left between them.

The J gene is TRBJ2-1, the V gene TRBV6-6, with 11 bases lining up with TRBD2. Trimming took 5 bases from V and 9 from J; bases not matched to a gene: 12. Germline V gives CDR1 MNHNY, CDR2 SVGAGI (reference sequence). The CDR3 runs to 16 residues. CDR3 nucleotides: TGTGCCAGCAGTGGGAGCCCCCAAACTAGCGGGGGTGAGCAGTTCTTC. It codes for CASSGSPQTSGGEQFF.

This chain links TRBV19 with TRBJ1-3; 9 positions agree with TRBD1. Germline lookup yields CDR1 LNHDA and CDR2 SQIVND (reference sequence). V lost 6 bases and J lost 1; bases outside the gene matches: 7. The CDR3 is 16 residues long. Here the CDR3 DNA reads TGTGCCAGTAGCCGGGACAGGGAAGGGTCTGGAAACACCATATATTTT. Translating gives CASSRDREGSGNTIYF.

The chain has TRBV6-1 and TRBJ2-5; 8 positions match TRBD2. V shed 2 bases, J shed 0 bases, and the junction held 2 bases outside the gene matches. CDR1 is MNHNS, CDR2 SASEGT, per germline. The CDR3 sequence is 15 residues long. The CDR3, as DNA: TGTGCCAGCAGTGAACTGGGACTAGACCAAGAGACCCAGTACTTC. This codes for CASSELGLDQETQYF.

This chain connects TRBV6-1 to TRBJ2-7; 9 bases align to TRBD1. This CDR3 has 14 residues. Germline V gene sequence: CDR1 MNHNS, CDR2 SASEGT. Trimming cost V 6 bases and J 6 bases; bases outside gene matches: 9. CDR3 amino acids: CASRKRDREGEQYF. DNA for the CDR3: TGTGCCAGCAGAAAAAGGGACAGGGAAGGCGAGCAGTACTTC.

The CDR3 region is CASSYSRGGALGEQYF. CDR3 DNA: TGTGCCAGCAGTTACTCCAGAGGCGGGGCCTTAGGCGAGCAGTACTTC. This chain joins TRBV6-5 and TRBJ2-7, with D maybe TRBD2 (6 bases). The V and J ends lost 0 bases and 6 bases respectively, with 18 bases between them. The CDR3 is 16 residues long. Germline V gene lookup returns CDR1 MNHEY and CDR2 SVGAGI.

This rearrangement joins TRBV7-2 to TRBJ2-5; 11 nucleotides agree with TRBD2. The ends lost 5 bases at V and 2 bases at J; junction bases unmatched: 1. Germline values: CDR1 SGHTA, CDR2 FQGNSA. This CDR3 is built from 14 residues. CDR3: CASSRLAGQETQYF. DNA of the CDR3: TGTGCCAGCAGCCGACTAGCGGGACAAGAGACCCAGTACTTC.

The chain links TRBV5-4 to TRBJ1-1; a weak D match, TRBD1 (5 bases). Trimming pared 3 bases from V and 0 bases from J, leaving 9 bases between. Germline V gene lookup returns CDR1 SGHNT and CDR2 YYREEE (reference sequence). The CDR3 spans 14 residues. The DNA of the CDR3 is TGTGCCAGCAGCTGGGGGGGGATGAACACTGAAGCTTTCTTT. This codes for CASSWGGMNTEAFF.

The chain joins TRBV14 to TRBJ2-3; D gene unclear. The CDR3 length is 16 residues. Germline assignment: CDR1 SGHDN and CDR2 FVKESK. The V end lost 0 bases, the J end lost 0 bases, and 10 bases lay between the germline ends. DNA for the CDR3: TGTGCCAGCAGCCAAGATAGTGAACTAAGCACAGATACGCAGTATTTT. Residues: CASSQDSELSTDTQYF.

With regard to this clone: A read error may produce the germline difference seen at one junction end. The chain combines TRBV11-3 with TRBJ2-2; 11 bases fit TRBD2. The CDR3 contains 15 residues. The germline V gene encodes CDR1 SGHNT and CDR2 YENEEA. Here the CDR3 reads CASSSLAGVHRGAVF. As DNA, the CDR3 is TGTGCCAGCAGTTCACTAGCGGGGGTGCACCGGGGAGCTGTTTTT.

This chain uses TRBV11-1 with TRBJ2-5; 7 bases match TRBD2. The J call may be in error: the DNA end matches TRBJ2-7 better. The CDR3 is made up of 14 amino acids. CDR1 and CDR2 (germline): SGHAT, FQDESV (reference sequence). As DNA, the CDR3 is TGTGCCAGCAGCTCGACTAGCCTTATCTACGAGCAGTACTTC. Protein product: CASSSTSLIYEQYF.

V and J are TRBV27 and TRBJ2-7, with 9 bases aligning to TRBD1. V gave up 7 bases and J gave up 2 bases; unmatched junction bases: 6. Germline V gene sequence: CDR1 MNHEY, CDR2 SMNVEV (reference sequence). The CDR3 has 14 residues. The CDR3 nucleotides are TGTGCCAGCACAACAGGGGGCTCCCCCTACGAGCAGTACTTC. This codes for CASTTGGSPYEQYF.

This clone was detected once. The chain uses TRBV11-2 and TRBJ1-6; D is undetermined. Germline V CDR1 and CDR2: SGHAT, FQNNGV. The CDR3 is 13 amino acids. Trimming shortened V by 5 bases and J by 10 bases, and 12 bases separated the two germline ends. DNA for the CDR3: TGTGCCAGCAGCCAGACACGTCGATCACCCCTCCACTTT. Translated, it gives CASSQTRRSPLHF.